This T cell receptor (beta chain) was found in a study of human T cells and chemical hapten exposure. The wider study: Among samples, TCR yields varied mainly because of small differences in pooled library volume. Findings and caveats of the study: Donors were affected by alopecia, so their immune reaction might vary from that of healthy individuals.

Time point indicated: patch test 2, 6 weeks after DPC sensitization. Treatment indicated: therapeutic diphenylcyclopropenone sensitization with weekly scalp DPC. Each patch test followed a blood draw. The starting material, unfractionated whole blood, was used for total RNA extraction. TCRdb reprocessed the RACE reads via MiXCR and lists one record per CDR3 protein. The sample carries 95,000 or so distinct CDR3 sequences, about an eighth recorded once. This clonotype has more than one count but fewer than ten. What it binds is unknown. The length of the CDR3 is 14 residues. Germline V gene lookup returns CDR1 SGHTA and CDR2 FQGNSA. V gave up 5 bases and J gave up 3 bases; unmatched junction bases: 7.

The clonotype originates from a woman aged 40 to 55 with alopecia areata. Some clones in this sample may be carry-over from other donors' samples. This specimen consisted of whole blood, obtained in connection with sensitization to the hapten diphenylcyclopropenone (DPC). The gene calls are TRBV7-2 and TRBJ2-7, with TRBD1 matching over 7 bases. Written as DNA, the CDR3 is TGTGCCAGCAGCCCTAGTCGACAGGGCTACGAGCAGTACTTC. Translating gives CASSPSRQGYEQYF.